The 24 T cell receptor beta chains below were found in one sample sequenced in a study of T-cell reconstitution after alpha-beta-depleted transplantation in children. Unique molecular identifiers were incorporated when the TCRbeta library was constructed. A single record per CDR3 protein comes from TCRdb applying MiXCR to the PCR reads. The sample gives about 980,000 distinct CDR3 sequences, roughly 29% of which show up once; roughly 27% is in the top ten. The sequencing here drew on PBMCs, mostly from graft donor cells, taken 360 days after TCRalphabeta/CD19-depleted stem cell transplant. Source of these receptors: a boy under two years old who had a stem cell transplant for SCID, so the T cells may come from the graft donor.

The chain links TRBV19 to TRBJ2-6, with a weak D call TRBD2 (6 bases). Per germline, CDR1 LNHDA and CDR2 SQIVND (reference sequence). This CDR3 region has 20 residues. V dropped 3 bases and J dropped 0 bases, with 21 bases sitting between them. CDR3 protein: CASSIQSGLSILSGANVLTF. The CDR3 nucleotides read TGTGCCAGTAGTATCCAATCGGGACTGTCGATACTCTCTGGGGCCAACGTCCTGACTTTC. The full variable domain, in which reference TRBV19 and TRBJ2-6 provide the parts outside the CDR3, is DGGITQSPKYLFRKEGQNVTLSCEQNLNHDAMYWYRQDPGQGLRLIYYSQIVNDFQKGDIAEGYSVSREKKESFPLTVTSAQKNPTAFYLCASSIQSGLSILSGANVLTFGAGSRLTVL.

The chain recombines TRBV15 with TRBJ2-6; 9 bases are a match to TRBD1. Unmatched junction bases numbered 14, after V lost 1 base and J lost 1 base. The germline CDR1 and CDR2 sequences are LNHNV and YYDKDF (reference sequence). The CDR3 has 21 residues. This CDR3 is CATSRAPPLDRGPSGANVLTF. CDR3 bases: TGTGCCACCAGCAGAGCACCCCCTTTGGACAGGGGACCATCTGGGGCCAACGTCCTGACTTTC.

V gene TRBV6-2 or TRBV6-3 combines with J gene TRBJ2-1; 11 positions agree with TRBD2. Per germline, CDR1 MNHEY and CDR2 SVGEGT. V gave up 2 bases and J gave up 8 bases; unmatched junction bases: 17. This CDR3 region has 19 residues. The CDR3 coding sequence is TGTGCCAGCAGTTACCCACGAACGACTAAGATACTAGCGGGGGATGAGCAGTTCTTC. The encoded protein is CASSYPRTTKILAGDEQFF.

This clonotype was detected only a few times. The CDR3 nucleotides are TGCAGCGTCACCCACAGGGGGCCGATTGAAGCTTTCTTT. Translation gives CSVTHRGPIEAFF. The chain combines TRBV29-1 with TRBJ1-1; 9 bases agree with TRBD1. Trimming at V came to 6 bases and at J to 7 bases, leaving 9 bases not matched to a gene. The CDR3 totals 13 residues. Germline V CDR1 and CDR2: SQVTM, ANQGSEA.

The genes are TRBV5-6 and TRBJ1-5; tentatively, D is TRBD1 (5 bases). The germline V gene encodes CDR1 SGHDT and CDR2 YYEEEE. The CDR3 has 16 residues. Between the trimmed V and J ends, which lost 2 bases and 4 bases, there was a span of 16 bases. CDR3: CASSFFGATGNQPQHF. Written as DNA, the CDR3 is TGTGCCAGCAGCTTTTTCGGGGCTACGGGGAATCAGCCCCAGCATTTT.

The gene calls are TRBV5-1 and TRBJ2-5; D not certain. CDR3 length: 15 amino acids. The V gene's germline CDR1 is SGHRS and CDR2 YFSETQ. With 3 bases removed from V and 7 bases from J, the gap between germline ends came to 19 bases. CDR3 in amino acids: CASSSPPLVSGTQYF. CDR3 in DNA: TGCGCCAGCAGCTCACCGCCCCTAGTCTCTGGGACCCAGTACTTC.

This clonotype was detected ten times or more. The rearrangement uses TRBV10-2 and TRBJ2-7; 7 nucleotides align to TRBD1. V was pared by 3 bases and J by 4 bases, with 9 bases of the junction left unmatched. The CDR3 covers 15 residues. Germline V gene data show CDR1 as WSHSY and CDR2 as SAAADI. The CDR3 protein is CASSDSWTGRYEQYF. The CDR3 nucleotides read TGCGCCAGCAGTGATTCTTGGACAGGTCGATACGAGCAGTACTTC.

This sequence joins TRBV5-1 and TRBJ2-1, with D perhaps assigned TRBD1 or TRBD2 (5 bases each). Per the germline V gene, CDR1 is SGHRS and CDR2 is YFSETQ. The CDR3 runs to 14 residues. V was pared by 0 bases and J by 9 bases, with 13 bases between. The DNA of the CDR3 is TGCGCCAGCAGCTTGGACCGGGAAAGGGGTGAGCAGTTCTTC. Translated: CASSLDRERGEQFF.

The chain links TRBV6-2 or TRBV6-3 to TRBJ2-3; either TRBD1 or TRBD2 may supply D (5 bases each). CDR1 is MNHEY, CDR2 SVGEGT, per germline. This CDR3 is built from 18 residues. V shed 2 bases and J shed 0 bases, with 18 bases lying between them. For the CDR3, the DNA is TGTGCCAGCAGTTACCCCCAGGGTCAGGAGCGGAGCACAGATACGCAGTATTTT. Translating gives CASSYPQGQERSTDTQYF.

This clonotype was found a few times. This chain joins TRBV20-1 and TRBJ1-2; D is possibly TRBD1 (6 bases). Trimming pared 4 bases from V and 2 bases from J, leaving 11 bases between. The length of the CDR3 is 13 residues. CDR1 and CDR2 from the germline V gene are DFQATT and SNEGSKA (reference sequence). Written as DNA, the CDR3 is TGCAGTGCTAACGGACAGCAGAACTATGGCTACACCTTC. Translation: CSANGQQNYGYTF.

CDR3 amino acids: CASSLTPASRTDTQYF. The DNA of the CDR3 is TGTGCCAGCAGTTTAACCCCGGCTAGCCGCACAGATACGCAGTATTTT. V is TRBV27 and J is TRBJ2-3; D perhaps matches TRBD2 (5 bases). The germline V gene encodes CDR1 MNHEY and CDR2 SMNVEV (reference sequence). Deletions cut 2 bases from V and 1 base from J, with 13 bases between. The CDR3 totals 16 residues.

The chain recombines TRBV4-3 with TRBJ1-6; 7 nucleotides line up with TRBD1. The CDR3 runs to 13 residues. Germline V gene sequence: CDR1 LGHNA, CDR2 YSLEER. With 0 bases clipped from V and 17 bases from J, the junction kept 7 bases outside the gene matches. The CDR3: CASSQDRQGGIHF. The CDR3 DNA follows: TGCGCCAGCAGCCAAGATCGACAGGGCGGCATCCACTTT.

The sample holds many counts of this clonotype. CDR3 bases: TGTGCCAGCAGCCAAGTTATGGGACTAGCGGGGGGCAGCACAGATACGCAGTATTTT. Protein: CASSQVMGLAGGSTDTQYF. J is TRBJ2-3 and V is TRBV4-2; 15 positions match TRBD2. Germline V gives CDR1 LGHNA, CDR2 YNFKEQ. This CDR3 comprises 19 residues. V shed 1 base, J shed 0 bases, and the junction held 5 bases outside the gene matches.

The DNA for the CDR3 is TGCAGTGCTAGACCCTACAGGGGATGGAACACTGAAGCTTTCTTT. This encodes CSARPYRGWNTEAFF. The chain combines TRBV20-1 with TRBJ1-1; 7 bases are shared with TRBD1. The germline V gene has CDR1 DFQATT and CDR2 SNEGSKA (reference sequence). With 2 bases clipped from V and 1 base from J, the junction kept 7 bases outside the gene matches. The CDR3 is 15 amino acids.

In DNA, the CDR3 is TGTGCCAGCAGTTTAAGGGGACACTACTCCTACGAGCAGTACTTC. It encodes CASSLRGHYSYEQYF. V gene TRBV28 combines with J gene TRBJ2-7; D possibly corresponds to TRBD1 (6 bases). Trimming removed 2 bases at V and 0 bases at J, with 11 bases between. CDR1 is MDHEN, CDR2 SYDVKM, per germline. The CDR3 is 15 amino acids.

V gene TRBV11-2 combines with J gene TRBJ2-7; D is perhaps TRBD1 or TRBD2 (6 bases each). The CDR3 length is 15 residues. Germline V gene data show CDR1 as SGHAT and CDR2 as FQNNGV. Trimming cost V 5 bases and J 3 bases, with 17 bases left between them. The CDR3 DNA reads TGTGCCAGCAGCCCAGAAACGGGGGCCTACTACGAGCAGTACTTC. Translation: CASSPETGAYYEQYF. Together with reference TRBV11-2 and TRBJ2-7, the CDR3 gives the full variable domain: EAGVAQSPRYKIIEKRQSVAFWCNPISGHATLYWYQQILGQGPKLLIQFQNNGVVDDSQLPKDRFSAERLKGVDSTLKIQPAKLEDSAVYLCASSPETGAYYEQYFGPGTRLTVT.

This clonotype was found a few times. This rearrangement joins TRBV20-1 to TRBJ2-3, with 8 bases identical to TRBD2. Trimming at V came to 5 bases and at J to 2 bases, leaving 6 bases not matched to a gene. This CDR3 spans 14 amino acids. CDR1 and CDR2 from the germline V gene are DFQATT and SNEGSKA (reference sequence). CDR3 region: CSAQVAGTTDTQYF. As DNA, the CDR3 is TGCAGTGCTCAGGTAGCGGGGACCACAGATACGCAGTATTTT.

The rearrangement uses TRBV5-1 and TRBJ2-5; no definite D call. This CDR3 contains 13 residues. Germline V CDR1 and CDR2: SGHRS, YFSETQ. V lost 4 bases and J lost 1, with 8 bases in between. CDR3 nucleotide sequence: TGCGCCAGCAGCGCAGCAATCCAAGAGACCCAGTACTTC. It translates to CASSAAIQETQYF.

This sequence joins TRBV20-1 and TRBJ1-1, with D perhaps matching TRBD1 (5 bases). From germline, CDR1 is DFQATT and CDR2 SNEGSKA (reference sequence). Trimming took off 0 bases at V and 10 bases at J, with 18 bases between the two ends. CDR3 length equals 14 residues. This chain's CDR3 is CSARDPETGTGAFF. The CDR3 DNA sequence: TGCAGTGCTAGAGACCCGGAGACCGGGACCGGAGCTTTCTTT.

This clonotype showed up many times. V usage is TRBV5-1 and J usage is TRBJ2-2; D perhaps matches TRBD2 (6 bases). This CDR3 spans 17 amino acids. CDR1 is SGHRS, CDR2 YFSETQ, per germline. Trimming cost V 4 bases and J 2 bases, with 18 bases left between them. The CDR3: CASSLLIRGLNTGELFF. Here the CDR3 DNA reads TGCGCCAGCAGCCTTTTGATAAGGGGACTCAACACCGGGGAGCTGTTTTTT.

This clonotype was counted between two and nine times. CDR3 sequence: CASSYGALGANVLTF. The CDR3 bases are TGTGCCAGCAGTTATGGAGCCCTCGGGGCCAACGTCCTGACTTTC. The chain has TRBV6-5 and TRBJ2-6; unclear D gene. The CDR3 length is 15 residues. CDR1 and CDR2 (germline): MNHEY, SVGAGI. Trimming pared 3 bases from V and 4 bases from J, leaving 10 bases between.

CDR3 coding DNA: TGCAGCGTCCGGCTTTACAGGGACTACGAGCAGTACTTC. Amino acids: CSVRLYRDYEQYF. The genes are TRBV29-1 and TRBJ2-7, with D possibly TRBD1 on 6 matching bases. Germline V gene data show CDR1 as SQVTM and CDR2 as ANQGSEA. V dropped 6 bases and J dropped 3 bases, with 15 bases sitting between them. The CDR3 has 13 amino acids.

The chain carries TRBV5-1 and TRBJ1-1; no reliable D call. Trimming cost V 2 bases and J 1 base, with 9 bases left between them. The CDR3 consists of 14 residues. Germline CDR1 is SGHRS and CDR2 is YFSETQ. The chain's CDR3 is CASSFYPTNTEAFF. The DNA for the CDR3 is TGCGCCAGCAGCTTTTACCCTACGAACACTGAAGCTTTCTTT.

The CDR3 sequence is CASSLGTGRRGYTF. Here the CDR3 DNA reads TGTGCCAGCAGTTTAGGGACCGGAAGGAGGGGCTACACCTTC. J is TRBJ1-2 and V is TRBV28; a weak D match, TRBD1 (5 bases). The germline V gene encodes CDR1 MDHEN and CDR2 SYDVKM. The V and J ends lost 2 bases and 8 bases respectively, with 15 bases between them. The CDR3 sequence is 14 residues long.